This T cell receptor (beta chain) was profiled in a study of blood T cell repertoires in COVID-19. Overall study: The United States, Italy and Spain were the sources of the acute and convalescent COVID-19 samples. The cDNA or gDNA used as material had been derived from T cells, B-cell-depleted T cells, or PBMCs.

CDR1 KGHSH and CDR2 LQKENI come from the germline V gene. V shed 3 bases and J 5 bases; nucleotides not matched to a gene: 10. The CDR3 has 16 residues. Under the authors' procedure: Amplified reference gene primers provided the basis for estimating nucleated cell counts. Repertoires were generated with immunoSEQ multiplex PCR, while TCRdb's copy carries only in-frame clones and drops some. V, J and clone size derive from that table, while D and trimming were established from the DNA sequence. This table holds fewer than 250,000 clones, about 90% found once. Sequencing used peripheral blood. The rearrangement joins TRBV18 to TRBJ2-5; 9 bases are shared with TRBD1. This clonotype originated in a man younger than 45 with acute or convalescent COVID-19. CDR3 bases: TGTGCCAGCTCACCGAACTCGGGACAGGGCGGCGAGACCCAGTACTTC. Translation gives CASSPNSGQGGETQYF.